These T cell receptor beta chains were read from a single sample in a study of regulatory T cells in long-lasting Graves disease. TCRdb processed the multiplex PCR reads anew with MiXCR; each CDR3 protein has one entry. Found here are 430,000 or so distinct CDR3 sequences, around 23% of them singletons; the top ten hold 13% to 15%. The sequenced sample was peripheral blood mononuclear cells (PBMCs), obtained when the disease was refractory, from a patient treated with antithyroid drugs. The receptors here all came from a female donor with Graves disease. Both conserved end residues are part of each CDR3. Each record gives: V gene, J gene, D gene, clone size, CDR3 DNA, CDR3 protein. A D gene is named only where the DNA matches it firmly. Size tells how often a clone was seen (once, few, many) or the class of an expanded clone, and some rows leave it out.

>TRBV28|TRBJ1-1|-|many
TGTGCCAGCAAGACCTGGGGGGGAGGCACTGAAGCTTTCTTT
CASKTWGGGTEAFF
>TRBV14|TRBJ1-6|-|few
TGTGCCAGCAGCCACGGCCCCAGAAGCTCCTATAATTCACCCCTCCACTTT
CASSHGPRSSYNSPLHF
>TRBV29-1|TRBJ1-1|TRBD1|many
TGCAGCGTTGATGGTTATTGGACAGGGCGTGGGAACACTGAAGCTTTCTTT
CSVDGYWTGRGNTEAFF
>TRBV6-1|TRBJ2-1|-|-
TGTGCCAGCAGTGTTGGAGACAGAAGCCCCAATGAGCAGTTCTTC
CASSVGDRSPNEQFF
>TRBV2|TRBJ2-5|-|many
TGTGCCAGCAGTGATACGGAGACCCAGTACTTC
CASSDTETQYF
>TRBV6-1|TRBJ2-7|-|few
TGTGCCAGCAGTGTCAGGGTACACGAGCAGTACTTC
CASSVRVHEQYF
>TRBV2|TRBJ1-1|-|many
TGTGCCAGCAAGAAAGGGACCACTGAAGCTTTCTTT
CASKKGTTEAFF
>TRBV12-3/TRBV12-4|TRBJ2-4|-|few
TGTGCCAGCAGTGGAGCTGGGGAAAACATTCAGTACTTC
CASSGAGENIQYF
>TRBV7-3|TRBJ2-2|TRBD1|few
TGTGCCAGCAGCTTAGTGACAGGGTGGAACACCGGGGAGCTGTTTTTT
CASSLVTGWNTGELFF
>TRBV19|TRBJ2-7|TRBD1|many
TGTGCCAGTAGTCCTACAGGGGGGACCTACGAGCAGTACTTC
CASSPTGGTYEQYF
>TRBV7-9|TRBJ2-7|TRBD2|-
TGTGCCAGCAGCACGGGACTAGCGGGAGGCTCGTCTGTCTACGAGCAGTACTTC
CASSTGLAGGSSVYEQYF
>TRBV5-1|TRBJ2-1|TRBD2|few
TGCGCCAGCAGCTTGGTTCCGGGGAGGGATTATTACAATGAGCAGTTCTTC
CASSLVPGRDYYNEQFF
>TRBV5-6|TRBJ2-4|-|few
TGTGCCAGCAGCTTGACGGGGTCAGCCCAGTACTTC
CASSLTGSAQYF
>TRBV6-5|TRBJ1-1|-|many
TGTGCCAGCAGTTTCCGCGGAGGGACTATGAACACTGAAGCTTTCTTT
CASSFRGGTMNTEAFF
>TRBV7-2|TRBJ2-4|-|few
TGTGCCAGCAGCTTAGTTAGGACACAAACCAAAAACATTCAGTACTTC
CASSLVRTQTKNIQYF
>TRBV4-1|TRBJ2-2|TRBD2|-
TGCGCCAGCAGCCAAGAGGGGACTAGTTTCGGGGAGCTGTTTTTT
CASSQEGTSFGELFF
>TRBV5-6|TRBJ2-1|-|few
TGTGCCAGCAGCTTGGGAGCCCTTTCTTACAATGAGCAGTTCTTC
CASSLGALSYNEQFF
>TRBV7-3|TRBJ1-5|-|few
TGTGCCAGCAGCTTAATGGTGAATCAGCCCCAGCATTTT
CASSLMVNQPQHF
>TRBV12-3/TRBV12-4|TRBJ1-5|-|many
TGTGCCAGCAGTCAAGACGGGGTCCGCAATCAGCCCCAGCATTTT
CASSQDGVRNQPQHF
>TRBV30|TRBJ1-2|-|few
TGTGCCTGGAGTTCTGTTCGTGTCTATGGCTACACCTTC
CAWSSVRVYGYTF
>TRBV2|TRBJ2-2|-|few
TGTGCCAGCAAGGAAGAAAGGTTTTCTGGGGAGCTGTTTTTT
CASKEERFSGELFF
>TRBV20-1|TRBJ2-5|-|many
TGCAGTGCTAGAGTACGGGACTTCCAAGAGACCCAGTACTTC
CSARVRDFQETQYF
>TRBV7-9|TRBJ2-7|TRBD2|-
TGTGCCAGCAGCCCTTGGACTAGCCAGACCTCCTACGAGCAGTACTTC
CASSPWTSQTSYEQYF
>TRBV28|TRBJ2-7|-|-
TGTGCCAGCAGTTCATGGGGCAGGGGAAAGGACGAGCAGTACTTC
CASSSWGRGKDEQYF
>TRBV12-3/TRBV12-4|TRBJ2-7|-|many
TGTGCCAGCAGCTCCGGGGGACCCTACGAGCAGTACTTC
CASSSGGPYEQYF
>TRBV18|TRBJ2-7|-|few
TGTGCCAGCTCACCACCTTTTGGCGCGAGCTCCTACGAGCAGTACTTC
CASSPPFGASSYEQYF
>TRBV2|TRBJ1-5|TRBD1|many
TGTGCCAGCAGTGAAAGGACAGGTCGAAATCAGCCCCAGCATTTT
CASSERTGRNQPQHF
>TRBV10-1|TRBJ2-5|TRBD1|many
TGCGCCAGCTTCGAAATTGGACAGGGGGATAAACAAGAGACCCAGTACTTC
CASFEIGQGDKQETQYF
>TRBV6-5|TRBJ2-7|-|-
TGTGCCAGCAGTTACCGGTTGGCAGATCGAGGACACGAGCAGTACTTC
CASSYRLADRGHEQYF
>TRBV7-2|TRBJ2-3|TRBD2|few
TGTGCCAGCAGTCCTGGACTAGCGGTCACAGATACGCAGTATTTT
CASSPGLAVTDTQYF
>TRBV20-1|TRBJ2-7|TRBD2|many
TGCAGTGCTACAGGACTAGCGGGAGTGAGCAACGAGCAGTACTTC
CSATGLAGVSNEQYF
>TRBV20-1|TRBJ2-6|-|-
TGCAGTGCTGCCAGTCGGGGATCTGGGGCCAACGTCCTGACTTTC
CSAASRGSGANVLTF
>TRBV10-3|TRBJ2-2|TRBD2|-
TGTGCCATCTTGGTGGCTAGCGGGAGTATCACCGGGGAGCTGTTTTTT
CAILVASGSITGELFF
>TRBV6-1|TRBJ1-2|-|many
TGTGCCAGCCGCCGGGACACAGTTAACTATGGCTACACCTTC
CASRRDTVNYGYTF
>TRBV12-3/TRBV12-4|TRBJ2-7|-|many
TGTGCCAGCAGTGTCCGACTTGGGAGCTCCTACGAGCAGTACTTC
CASSVRLGSSYEQYF
>TRBV2|TRBJ2-4|-|-
TGTGCCAGCAGGAGAAACGAGGAGAACATTCAGTACTTC
CASRRNEENIQYF
>TRBV28|TRBJ2-5|TRBD2|many
TGCGCAAGCAGGGTTTGGTGGGAGGGCCCAAAAGCTGTCCAGTACTTC
CASRVWWEGPKAVQYF
>TRBV25-1|TRBJ1-1|-|-
TGTGCCAGCACCGGGCGGAGGGGGACTGAAGCTTTCTTT
CASTGRRGTEAFF
>TRBV2|TRBJ1-5|-|many
TGTGCCAGCAGTGGACAGAAAGAGAATAGCAATCAGCCCCAGCATTTT
CASSGQKENSNQPQHF
>TRBV28|TRBJ1-5|TRBD1|few
TGTGCCAGCAGTTTTGACAGGGGGCTGGATCAGCCCCAGCATTTT
CASSFDRGLDQPQHF
>TRBV7-9|TRBJ1-1|-|few
TGTGCCAGCAGCTTATGGGTGAGTGAAGCTTTCTTT
CASSLWVSEAFF
>TRBV2|TRBJ1-2|-|many
TGTGCCAGCAGTGAGAGGTGGCAGGGCGGCTACACCTTC
CASSERWQGGYTF
>TRBV4-2|TRBJ1-1|-|-
TGTGCCAGCAGCCAAGGTGATTCACCTGAAGCTTTCTTT
CASSQGDSPEAFF
>TRBV18|TRBJ2-5|-|-
TGTGCCAGCTCACCGTTTCTAAAGACCCAGTACTTC
CASSPFLKTQYF
>TRBV28|TRBJ2-1|TRBD2|-
TGTGCCAGCAGTTTGGTTGCTAGCGGGCACAATGAGCAGTTCTTC
CASSLVASGHNEQFF
>TRBV19|TRBJ2-7|-|-
TGTGCCAGTAGCCTAAAGGGGCCGGGACGACGCTTTGGCGAGCAGTACTTC
CASSLKGPGRRFGEQYF
>TRBV20-1|TRBJ2-7|-|few
TGCAGTGCGGAGTTTTACGAGCAGTACTTC
CSAEFYEQYF
>TRBV10-2|TRBJ2-5|TRBD2|-
TGCGCCAGCAGTGACGGTAGCGGGAGGGCCTTAGAGACCCAGTACTTC
CASSDGSGRALETQYF
>TRBV27|TRBJ1-2|-|many
TGTGCCAGCAGTTTCGGGGGACTGCCCTATGGCTACACCTTC
CASSFGGLPYGYTF
>TRBV20-1|TRBJ2-5|-|many
TGCAGTGCTAGCGATCAAGAGACCCAGTACTTC
CSASDQETQYF
>TRBV28|TRBJ2-1|TRBD1|-
TGTGCCAGCTCCTCTCTCCCGGGACAGGGGGTTCCTACGGTCTACAATGAGCAGTTCTTC
CASSSLPGQGVPTVYNEQFF
>TRBV11-2|TRBJ2-7|TRBD1|many
TGTGCCAGCAGCTTCGACAGGGGGTCCTACGAGCAGTACTTC
CASSFDRGSYEQYF
>TRBV5-8|TRBJ2-7|-|-
TGTGCCAGCAGCTTGGTTGGGGAACCCACCTCTTCCCACGAGCAGTACTTC
CASSLVGEPTSSHEQYF
>TRBV19|TRBJ1-1|-|-
TGTGCCAGTAGTCCTGTCCCAGGACAGAAGAGGGCTGAAGCTTTCTTT
CASSPVPGQKRAEAFF